This T cell receptor (beta chain) was captured by sequencing in a study of blood T cell repertoires in COVID-19 (dated by TCRdb to 2019 to 2021). About the study as a whole: The collaborator samples originated in the United States, Italy and Spain and spanned the acute and convalescent phases of COVID-19. The prospective study material was composed of cDNA or gDNA derived from T cells, B-cell-depleted T cells, or PBMCs. The dataset comprised deeply sampled blood TCRbeta repertoires from subjects exposed to, actively infected with, or recovered from COVID-19. A freely available public database, intended as a resource for researchers studying the immune response to SARS-CoV-2, is where the repertoires were released. Samples came from the ongoing ImmuneRACE study (first 160 participants) plus 1,254 subjects from 6 global collaborators. Sample metadata almost always included a de-identified subject ID, COVID-19 status, age in years and sex. HLA class I and class II types, where available, came from metadata supplied by the sample provider rather than from assay-based typing. The research as a whole found: Clinical and demographic metadata were provided uncurated, with the amount varying by source and participant.

CDR1 and CDR2, looked up from the germline V gene, are SGHTA and FQGTGA. The CDR3 goes from the cysteine to the phenylalanine over 15 residues. Only the CDR3 DNA is retained, 45 bases long and in frame from the first base. From V the trimming removes 5 bases and from J it removes 5 bases, while the gene matches leave 10 bases of the junction unaccounted for. With respect to this clone: Its antigen is unknown. Base-call qualities are not available, and no considerably larger clone is one nucleotide away.

TCRbeta CDR3 regions were amplified from genomic DNA by means of the immunoSEQ Assay, a bias-controlled multiplex PCR. For the original study's pipeline: The number of nucleated cells in each sample was estimated by amplification of reference gene primers within the assay. Sequence reads were collapsed and filtered to measure the absolute abundance of every unique TCRbeta CDR3 rearrangement. For each sample, productive Simpson clonality was calculated as the square root of Simpson's diversity index across productive rearrangements. Held by TCRdb, this immuneACCESS table contains in-frame sequences only and omits some clones. Under half of the omission traces to an unresolved V gene where checked; the cause of the rest is unknown. V and J calls and clone size come straight from that table; D and trimming were deduced from the DNA. The sample yields 350,000 to 400,000 clones; 75% to 90% were counted once. Over 0.95% of the sample lies in the top ten.

Participants in the prospective study were aged roughly 18 to 100 years, lived in approximately 26 United States geographic areas, and enrolled through a virtual design. In the prospective study, participants were assigned to cohorts based on the clinical history participants reported in a screening survey and a study questionnaire. For ImmuneRACE Cohort 3, a participant was defined as recovered based on two consecutive negative NP/OP PCR tests, clearance by a healthcare professional, or resolution of symptoms. Each participant in the prospective study had whole blood, serum and a nasopharyngeal or oropharyngeal swab collected by mobile phlebotomists. Over a roughly 2-month period, participants in the prospective study had the option of providing additional blood draws and questionnaires. Before DNA extraction, blood samples from the prospective study were shipped at room temperature or frozen.

What was sequenced was PBMCs or T cells enriched from blood (not recorded which). The receptor was isolated from a man between 18 and 29 years old who had recovered from COVID-19. The rearranged chain carries TRBV7-3 and TRBJ2-7, with 9 bases matching TRBD2. The CDR3 protein is CASSPVVAGVHEQYF. DNA sequence: TGTGCCAGCAGCCCAGTAGTAGCGGGAGTCCACGAGCAGTACTTC.